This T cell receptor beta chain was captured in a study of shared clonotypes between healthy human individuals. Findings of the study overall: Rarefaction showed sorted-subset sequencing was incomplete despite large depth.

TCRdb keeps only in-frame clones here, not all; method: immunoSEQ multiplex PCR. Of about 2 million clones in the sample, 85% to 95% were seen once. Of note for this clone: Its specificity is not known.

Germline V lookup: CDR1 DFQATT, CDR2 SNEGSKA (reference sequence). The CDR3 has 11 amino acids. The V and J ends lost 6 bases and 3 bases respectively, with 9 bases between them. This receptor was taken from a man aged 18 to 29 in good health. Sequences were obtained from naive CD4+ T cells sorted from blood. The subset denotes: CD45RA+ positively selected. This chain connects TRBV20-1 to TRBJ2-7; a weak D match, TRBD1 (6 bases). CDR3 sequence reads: CSATQGYEQYF. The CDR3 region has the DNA TGCAGTGCGACACAGGGCTACGAGCAGTACTTC.